This is a list of T cell receptor beta chains from one sample in a study of blood T cells in healthy people across ages. TCRdb fed the 5' RACE reads into MiXCR, producing one record per CDR3 protein. The table records 710,000 or so distinct CDR3 sequences, about 30% of them present only once. Sample: blood. The receptors derive from a woman of 80 years or more in good health. CDR3s include the opening cysteine and the closing phenylalanine or tryptophan. The D gene is left open where the match is weak. Expanded clones get a size class; other rows say once, few or many, or leave the size out.

-	TRBV5-4	-	TRBJ2-3	CVSSLVGPDTQYF	TGTGTCAGCAGCTTGGTGGGGCCAGATACGCAGTATTTT
-	TRBV5-1	many	TRBJ1-2	CASKGTSDVSYGYTF	TGCGCCAGCAAAGGGACGAGTGACGTGTCCTATGGCTACACCTTC
-	TRBV20-1	-	TRBJ2-5	CSARLLWGSETQYF	TGCAGTGCTAGACTACTCTGGGGTTCGGAGACCCAGTACTTC
TRBD2	TRBV29-1	many	TRBJ2-5	CSVGAGVVETQYF	TGCAGCGTTGGTGCGGGGGTAGTAGAGACCCAGTACTTC
-	TRBV20-1	many	TRBJ1-2	CSARDRWQANYGYTF	TGCAGTGCTAGAGATAGATGGCAGGCTAACTATGGCTACACCTTC
-	TRBV7-3	-	TRBJ2-3	CASSLNGMDTQYF	TGTGCCAGCAGCTTAAACGGGATGGATACGCAGTATTTT
TRBD2	TRBV5-1	-	TRBJ2-1	CASSLAGSGGASQFF	TGCGCCAGCAGCTTGGCGGGTAGCGGGGGGGCGTCACAGTTCTTC
-	TRBV28	-	TRBJ1-1	CASSSTEYTEAFF	TGTGCCAGCAGTTCAACGGAGTACACTGAAGCTTTCTTT
-	TRBV5-1	many	TRBJ1-1	CASSLGPDRLNTEAFF	TGCGCCAGCAGCTTGGGACCCGACAGACTCAACACTGAAGCTTTCTTT
-	TRBV7-2	many	TRBJ1-1	CASSLGQNTEAFF	TGTGCCAGCAGCTTAGGACAGAACACTGAAGCTTTCTTT
-	TRBV12-3/TRBV12-4	many	TRBJ1-1	CASSLRASNTEAFF	TGTGCCAGCAGTTTACGGGCGTCGAACACTGAAGCTTTCTTT
-	TRBV7-2	-	TRBJ2-5	CASSLVLKGTQYF	TGTGCCAGCAGCTTAGTTCTCAAGGGGACCCAGTACTTC
TRBD2	TRBV27	-	TRBJ2-7	CASSPLRKTRTSGSSYEQYF	TGTGCCAGCAGTCCTCTGAGGAAGACCCGGACTAGCGGGAGCTCCTACGAGCAGTACTTC
-	TRBV3-1	many	TRBJ2-5	CASSPLKETQYF	TGTGCCAGCAGCCCCCTGAAAGAGACCCAGTACTTC
-	TRBV11-2	many	TRBJ1-2	CASSLDIAVFYGYTF	TGTGCCAGCAGCTTAGACATTGCGGTCTTCTATGGCTACACCTTC
-	TRBV5-1	-	TRBJ1-1	CASTRQPSNTEAFF	TGCGCCAGCACACGACAGCCAAGCAACACTGAAGCTTTCTTT
-	TRBV7-2	many	TRBJ2-7	CASSLPGLFSEQYF	TGTGCCAGCAGCTTACCAGGGTTGTTTTCCGAGCAGTACTTC
-	TRBV18	many	TRBJ2-3	CATRSTDTQYF	TGTGCCACCCGAAGCACAGATACGCAGTATTTT
-	TRBV7-9	-	TRBJ1-2	CASSGTGTRAKLYGYTF	TGTGCCAGCAGCGGCACCGGGACACGCGCCAAACTCTATGGCTACACCTTC
-	TRBV10-3	many	TRBJ2-1	CAITRDLAYNERFF	TGTGCCATCACCAGGGACTTAGCCTACAATGAGCGGTTCTTC
TRBD1	TRBV15	-	TRBJ2-7	CATSRGSGTGIYEQYF	TGTGCCACCAGCAGAGGGTCCGGGACAGGGATTTACGAGCAGTACTTC
-	TRBV5-1	many	TRBJ2-7	CASSRPPSYEQYF	TGCGCCAGCAGCCGTCCACCCTCCTACGAGCAGTACTTC
-	TRBV7-2	-	TRBJ1-1	CASSIRTNTEAFF	TGTGCCAGCAGCATACGGACGAACACTGAAGCTTTCTTT
-	TRBV7-2	-	TRBJ1-5	CASSLPPNQPRHF	TGTGCCAGCAGCTTACCTCCCAATCAGCCCCGGCATTTT
-	TRBV7-3	-	TRBJ1-1	CASSLLGPRLTEAFF	TGTGCCAGCAGCTTACTTGGGCCAAGACTCACTGAAGCTTTCTTT
TRBD2	TRBV4-2	once	TRBJ2-5	CASSQEASGDAWETQYF	TGTGCCAGCAGCCAAGAGGCTAGCGGAGATGCGTGGGAGACCCAGTACTTC
-	TRBV19	-	TRBJ1-2	CATPNIAGNYGYTF	TGTGCCACCCCGAATATAGCAGGGAACTATGGCTACACCTTC
TRBD2	TRBV7-2	many	TRBJ2-1	CASSWGGAISYNEQFF	TGTGCCAGCAGCTGGGGAGGGGCAATCTCCTACAATGAGCAGTTCTTC
TRBD2	TRBV20-1	many	TRBJ2-1	CSARDRIAGALNEQFF	TGCAGTGCTAGAGATCGAATAGCGGGGGCGTTAAATGAGCAGTTCTTC
TRBD2	TRBV7-2	-	TRBJ2-7	CASSPTRGGAYEQYF	TGTGCCAGCAGCCCCACCCGCGGGGGAGCCTACGAGCAGTACTTC
TRBD1	TRBV6-5	many	TRBJ1-2	CASSWDRVGYGYTF	TGTGCCAGCAGTTGGGACAGGGTGGGCTATGGCTACACCTTC
-	TRBV6-1	-	TRBJ1-2	CASSEGPGPYGYTF	TGTGCCAGCAGTGAGGGTCCAGGGCCCTATGGCTACACCTTC
TRBD2	TRBV28	many	TRBJ2-7	CASYPQRGGLNEQYF	TGTGCCAGCTATCCCCAGCGGGGGGGCCTAAACGAGCAGTACTTC
TRBD2	TRBV7-2	many	TRBJ2-1	CASSLLLADYYNEQFF	TGTGCCAGCAGTCTCTTACTAGCGGACTACTACAATGAGCAGTTCTTC
-	TRBV5-4	few	TRBJ1-4	CASSRQGPAISEKLFF	TGTGCCAGCAGCCGGCAGGGGCCCGCAATAAGTGAAAAACTGTTTTTT
TRBD1	TRBV4-1	many	TRBJ2-3	CASSQEEAGGNPTDTQYF	TGCGCCAGCAGCCAAGAAGAGGCAGGGGGCAACCCTACAGATACGCAGTATTTT
-	TRBV7-2	-	TRBJ2-7	CASSFLTLYEQYF	TGTGCCAGCAGCTTCCTTACCCTCTACGAGCAGTACTTC
TRBD1	TRBV7-6	many	TRBJ2-5	CASRLWDSSQETQYF	TGTGCCAGCAGATTATGGGACAGCAGTCAAGAGACCCAGTACTTC
-	TRBV30	-	TRBJ2-2	CAWNGNTGELFF	TGTGCCTGGAACGGAAACACCGGGGAGCTGTTTTTT
-	TRBV12-3/TRBV12-4	many	TRBJ1-1	CASSLRLGLNTEAFF	TGTGCCAGCAGTTTAAGGCTAGGGCTCAACACTGAAGCTTTCTTT
-	TRBV5-1	few	TRBJ2-3	CASSSIYRTDTQYF	TGCGCCAGCAGTTCCATTTACAGGACAGATACGCAGTATTTT
TRBD1	TRBV5-5	few	TRBJ2-7	CASSSGQGLPYEQYF	TGTGCCAGCAGCTCGGGACAGGGGCTTCCCTACGAGCAGTACTTC
-	TRBV11-2	-	TRBJ2-3	CASSKGGGGLTDTQYF	TGTGCCAGCAGCAAGGGGGGTGGGGGCCTCACAGATACGCAGTATTTT
TRBD1	TRBV5-4	few	TRBJ2-3	CASSWGQETSDTQYF	TGTGCCAGCAGCTGGGGACAGGAAACCTCAGATACGCAGTATTTT
TRBD1	TRBV10-3	few	TRBJ1-5	CAISESDRGYSNQPQHF	TGTGCCATCAGTGAGTCTGACAGGGGCTATAGCAATCAGCCCCAGCATTTT